There are a few counts of the clone carrying this TCR beta chain. The antigen remains undetermined. This entry belongs to a study of human T cells and chemical hapten exposure. Overall study findings and caveats: Significantly more large CDR3 similarity clusters were formed by expanded TCRs than by controls. Donors' alopecia may make their immune response differ from healthy people's.

TCRdb re-called the RACE reads through MiXCR, storing one row per CDR3 protein. The table has some 42,000 distinct CDR3 sequences, 8% to 9% seen once. Time point described: patch test 2, 6 weeks after DPC sensitization. Documented treatment: therapeutic diphenylcyclopropenone sensitization with weekly scalp DPC. Unfractionated whole blood was the source from which total RNA was extracted. This specimen was whole blood, taken in connection with sensitization to the hapten diphenylcyclopropenone (DPC). The clonotype originates from a woman aged 40 to 55 with alopecia areata. Some clones in this sample may be carry-over from other donors' samples.

The CDR3 sequence is CARILRDEQFF. In DNA, the CDR3 is TGTGCCAGAATACTTAGGGATGAGCAGTTCTTC. The rearrangement joins TRBV28 to TRBJ2-1; unclear D gene. Germline V lookup: CDR1 MDHEN, CDR2 SYDVKM. The CDR3 extends over 11 amino acids. The V and J ends lost 9 bases and 8 bases respectively, with 11 bases between them.